This passage covers 25 T cell receptor beta chains from one sample sequenced in a study of CD8 T cells in Susac syndrome. When the RNA was reverse transcribed, random hexamers were used with an input of about 0.5 to 1 ug. One entry per CDR3 protein, called by TCRdb with MiXCR from the immunoSEQ multiplex PCR reads. This sample has 70,000 to 85,000 distinct CDR3 sequences, with 96% found just once. Sample: CD8+ T cells from PBMCs. All receptors derive from a human donor with Susac syndrome.

The CDR3 DNA reads TGCGCCAGCAGCCAAGATGGATTGCGGCGGGGCGGTACAGATACGCAGTATTTT. It encodes CASSQDGLRRGGTDTQYF. The chain couples TRBV4-3 to TRBJ2-3, with D possibly TRBD2 on 6 matching bases. The V gene's germline CDR1 is LGHNA and CDR2 YSLEER. The V gene lost 0 bases and the J gene lost 3 bases, with 19 bases spanning the gap. The CDR3 has 18 residues.

The J gene is TRBJ2-5, the V gene TRBV6-5; TRBD2 matches at 14 bases. Per germline, CDR1 MNHEY and CDR2 SVGAGI. This CDR3 region has 13 residues. V shed 10 bases, J shed 5 bases, and the junction held 3 bases outside the gene matches. The CDR3 protein is CATGLAGAETQYF. CDR3 nucleotide sequence: TGTGCCACGGGACTAGCGGGAGCGGAGACCCAGTACTTC.

As regards this clonotype: One end of the junction varies from germline; a read error may be responsible. This sequence joins TRBV7-2 and TRBJ2-3; no firm D call. The germline V gene has CDR1 SGHTA and CDR2 FQGNSA. CDR3 length: 15 residues. CDR3 in amino acids: CASRRRPVPEDTQYF. CDR3 nucleotides: TGTGCCAGCAGACGGCGCCCGGTCCCAGAAGATACGCAGTACTTT. Variable domain in full (rest from reference TRBV7-2 and TRBJ2-3): GAGVSQSPSNKVTEKGKDVELRCDPISGHTALYWYRQSLGQGLEFLIYFQGNSAPDKSGLPSDRFSAERTGGSVSTLTIQRTQQEDSAVYLCASRRRPVPEDTQYFGPGTRLTVL.

V gene TRBV29-1 combines with J gene TRBJ1-2; D call uncertain. The V gene lost 4 bases and the J gene lost 3 bases, with 21 bases spanning the gap. The CDR3 runs 16 residues. Per the germline V gene, CDR1 is SQVTM and CDR2 is ANQGSEA. CDR3 DNA sequence: TGCAGCGTTGCCACCGCGCAGGTCGTCCCATACTATGGCTACACCTTC. It is translated as CSVATAQVVPYYGYTF.

V usage is TRBV15 and J usage is TRBJ2-1; D possibly corresponds to TRBD2 (6 bases). Germline CDR1 LNHNV, CDR2 YYDKDF (reference sequence). The CDR3 loop spans 15 amino acids. V was trimmed by 0 bases and J by 6 bases, leaving 12 bases between them. Written as DNA, the CDR3 is TGTGCCACCAGCAGAGAGTCCGGGACTCTCAATGAGCAGTTCTTC. It yields the protein CATSRESGTLNEQFF. Full variable domain (rest looked up from reference TRBV15 and TRBJ2-1): DAMVIQNPRYQVTQFGKPVTLSCSQTLNHNVMYWYQQKSSQAPKLLFHYYDKDFNNEADTPDNFQSRRPNTSFCFLDIRSPGLGDTAMYLCATSRESGTLNEQFFGPGTRLTVL.

In DNA form, the CDR3 reads TGCGCCAGCACCACAGGGAACGGACAGCCCCAGCATTTT. Protein sequence: CASTTGNGQPQHF. This rearrangement joins TRBV5-1 to TRBJ1-5, with D perhaps matching TRBD1 (6 bases). CDR3 length: 13 residues. CDR1 and CDR2 from the germline V gene are SGHRS and YFSETQ. The V end was cut by 6 bases, the J end by 7 bases, with 14 bases between.

V is TRBV29-1 and J is TRBJ2-2; tentative D call: TRBD2 (5 bases). Trimming left V 5 bases short and J 3 bases short, with 10 bases between. This CDR3 has 13 residues. Germline V gene data show CDR1 as SQVTM and CDR2 as ANQGSEA. The CDR3 loop is CSVHLGDTGELFF. CDR3 DNA sequence: TGCAGCGTTCACTTGGGAGACACCGGGGAGCTGTTTTTT.

This clonotype was counted a single time. This chain links TRBV29-1 with TRBJ1-1, with a weak D call TRBD1 (6 bases). Germline CDR1 is SQVTM and CDR2 is ANQGSEA. CDR3 size: 14 residues. Trimming took off 5 bases at V and 4 bases at J, with 17 bases between the two ends. The DNA for the CDR3 is TGCAGCGTTATTGATCAAGAGGGGGGCACTGAAGCTTTCTTT. Protein sequence: CSVIDQEGGTEAFF.

The chain links TRBV2 to TRBJ2-5; D ambiguous. CDR1 SNHLY and CDR2 FYNNEI come from the germline V gene. CDR3 length equals 10 residues. V shed 8 bases and J shed 5 bases, with 6 bases lying between them. The CDR3 protein is CASLQETQYF. The CDR3 DNA is TGTGCCAGCTTGCAGGAGACCCAGTACTTC.

The V and J genes are TRBV7-8 and TRBJ2-7; D is unresolved. Germline CDR1 and CDR2: SGHVS and FQNEAQ. Trimming took off 0 bases at V and 5 bases at J, with 8 bases between the two ends. The CDR3 length is 13 residues. CDR3 region: CASSLASADEQYV. The CDR3 DNA reads TGTGCCAGCAGCTTAGCGAGTGCCGACGAGCAGTACGTC.

This clonotype appeared a single time. The CDR3 protein is CSAGRTSGGQETQYF. The CDR3 region has the DNA TGCAGTGCTGGGCGAACTAGCGGGGGACAAGAGACCCAGTACTTC. The chain combines TRBV20-1 with TRBJ2-5, with TRBD2 identical over 11 bases. V shed 5 bases and J 2 bases; nucleotides not matched to a gene: 7. This CDR3 region has 15 residues. CDR1 is DFQATT, CDR2 SNEGSKA, per germline (reference sequence).

This chain uses TRBV27 with TRBJ2-5; the match to TRBD1 covers 7 bases. Germline V lookup: CDR1 MNHEY, CDR2 SMNVEV (reference sequence). V was clipped by 0 bases and J by 0 bases; unmatched bases: 1. This CDR3 contains 15 residues. The CDR3 region has the DNA TGTGCCAGCAGTTTATCGGGACAGAACCAAGAGACCCAGTACTTC. Translation gives CASSLSGQNQETQYF.

This rearrangement joins TRBV29-1 to TRBJ1-1; D remains ambiguous. This CDR3 contains 13 residues. V was cut by 7 bases and J by 6 bases, with 18 bases left in between. Germline values: CDR1 SQVTM, CDR2 ANQGSEA. DNA of the CDR3: TGCAGCGCCTCGGAGGAACCTGGGCCTGAAGCTTTCTTT. Translation gives CSASEEPGPEAFF.

The J gene is TRBJ2-3, the V gene TRBV20-1; possible D gene TRBD2, 6 bases. Looked up from germline, CDR1 is DFQATT and CDR2 is SNEGSKA (reference sequence). V was clipped by 0 bases and J by 2 bases, with 12 bases between them. The CDR3 consists of 15 residues. The chain's CDR3 is CSARERRVVTDTQYF. CDR3 in DNA: TGCAGTGCTAGAGAGCGGAGGGTAGTCACAGATACGCAGTATTTT.

V usage is TRBV2 and J usage is TRBJ1-1, with a weak D call TRBD1 (6 bases). The CDR3 runs to 11 residues. The V gene lost 3 bases and the J gene lost 9 bases, with 8 bases spanning the gap. Germline CDR1 is SNHLY and CDR2 is FYNNEI. Here the CDR3 DNA reads TGTGCCAGCAGTGATGGACAGAAAGCTTTCTTT. It codes for CASSDGQKAFF. Based on the CDR3 plus reference TRBV2 and TRBJ1-1, the full variable domain is EPEVTQTPSHQVTQMGQEVILRCVPISNHLYFYWYRQILGQKVEFLVSFYNNEISEKSEIFDDQFSVERPDGSNFTLKIRSTKLEDSAMYFCASSDGQKAFFGQGTRLTVV.

The chain has TRBV30 and TRBJ1-1; D unresolved. CDR1 is GTSNPN and CDR2 is SVGIG in the germline V gene (reference sequence). V lost 1 base to trimming and J lost 6 bases, with 9 bases between them. This CDR3 has 12 residues. CDR3 DNA: TGTGCCTGGAGTGGTGGGCCAGCTGAAGCTTTCTTT. The encoded protein is CAWSGGPAEAFF.

The chain couples TRBV29-1 to TRBJ2-2; perhaps D is TRBD1 or TRBD2 (5 bases each). The CDR3 loop spans 13 amino acids. V was trimmed by 4 bases and J by 6 bases, leaving 12 bases between them. Germline loops: CDR1 SQVTM, CDR2 ANQGSEA. The CDR3: CSVVLGTAGELFF. The CDR3 DNA is TGCAGCGTTGTGTTAGGGACGGCCGGGGAGCTGTTTTTT.

The chain carries TRBV15 and TRBJ2-5; D gene ambiguous. V was cut by 5 bases and J by 5 bases, with 12 bases left in between. Germline lookup yields CDR1 LNHNV and CDR2 YYDKDF (reference sequence). This CDR3 has 13 amino acids. CDR3 nucleotides: TGTGCCACCAGCCTGGAAGGGCACGAGACCCAGTACTTC. Residues: CATSLEGHETQYF.

Written as DNA, the CDR3 is TGTGCCAGCAGCCTTACGAAAGGAGCCGGGGAGCTGTTTTTT. Amino acid sequence: CASSLTKGAGELFF. The V call is TRBV13, the J call TRBJ2-2; D call uncertain. Germline-derived CDR1 and CDR2 are PRHDT and FYEKMQ (reference sequence). With 5 bases removed from V and 6 bases from J, the gap between germline ends came to 13 bases. The CDR3 is 14 residues long.

The V call is TRBV6-5, the J call TRBJ2-2, with TRBD2 identical over 10 bases. CDR1 and CDR2 (germline): MNHEY, SVGAGI. The CDR3 consists of 17 residues. Unmatched junction bases numbered 5, after V lost 1 base and J lost 3 bases. CDR3 bases: TGTGCCAGCAGTTACTACGGGACTAGCGTATACACCGGGGAGCTGTTTTTT. Translation gives CASSYYGTSVYTGELFF.

The chain links TRBV11-2 to TRBJ2-5; 12 bases are a match to TRBD2. The CDR3 contains 16 residues. Trimming at V came to 5 bases and at J to 4 bases, leaving 8 bases not matched to a gene. The germline V gene has CDR1 SGHAT and CDR2 FQNNGV. This chain's CDR3 is CASSRTSGDRAETQYF. In nucleotides, the CDR3 is TGTGCCAGCAGCCGGACTAGCGGGGATCGGGCAGAGACCCAGTACTTC.

The chain uses TRBV9 and TRBJ2-1, with TRBD2 identical over 12 bases. The CDR3 is made up of 15 amino acids. The V segment lost 2 bases and the J segment 5 bases; nucleotides outside the gene matches: 2. The germline CDR1 and CDR2 sequences are SGDLS and YYNGEE. The CDR3 spells CASSVGTSGHNEQFF. As DNA, the CDR3 is TGTGCCAGCAGCGTCGGGACTAGCGGGCACAATGAGCAGTTCTTC.

V is TRBV28 and J is TRBJ2-3; D is possibly TRBD1 or TRBD2 (6 bases each). This CDR3 comprises 16 residues. Trimming pared 5 bases from V and 6 bases from J, leaving 21 bases between. Germline lookup yields CDR1 MDHEN and CDR2 SYDVKM. The CDR3 here is CASSRTPGLGGDTQYF. The CDR3 bases are TGTGCCAGCAGTCGCACCCCCGGCCTGGGGGGCGATACGCAGTATTTT. Together with reference TRBV28 and TRBJ2-3, the CDR3 gives the full variable domain: DVKVTQSSRYLVKRTGEKVFLECVQDMDHENMFWYRQDPGLGLRLIYFSYDVKMKEKGDIPEGYSVSREKKERFSLILESASTNQTSMYLCASSRTPGLGGDTQYFGPGTRLTVL.

The chain joins TRBV9 to TRBJ1-1; D remains unclear. From germline, CDR1 is SGDLS and CDR2 YYNGEE. Trimming left V 4 bases short and J 0 bases short, with 7 bases between. CDR3 size: 13 residues. CDR3 nucleotide sequence: TGTGCCAGCAGCCCAGTGATGAACACTGAAGCTTTCTTT. It is translated as CASSPVMNTEAFF.

This rearrangement joins TRBV29-1 to TRBJ2-1, with 7 bases matching TRBD1. Germline V gene sequence: CDR1 SQVTM, CDR2 ANQGSEA. The CDR3 has 13 residues. V trimming: 7 bases; J trimming: 0 bases; junction bases outside the gene matches: 3. CDR3 sequence (DNA): TGCAGCGCTACAGGGGCCTCCTACAATGAGCAGTTCTTC. Its protein is CSATGASYNEQFF.